This TCR beta chain is drawn from a study of shared clonotypes between healthy human individuals. Findings and caveats of the study: Some clonotypes were shared by all four sorted-subset donors, while others were not shared. The non-shared ones had lower generation probabilities than the shared ones. How much donors shared clonotypes was expected to be affected by sequencing depth. The researchers took only blood, and tissue repertoires probably look different.

With regard to this clone: Its specificity is not known.

It was CD45RO-negative cells, positively selected for CCR7, that made up naive CD8 cells, with terminally differentiated effector memory CD45RA+ cells excluded. Method: immunoSEQ multiplex PCR; TCRdb's copy keeps in-frame clones and lacks some. The data show roughly 550,000 clones, around 95% seen once. Trimming cost V 0 bases and J 3 bases, with 10 bases left between them. The CDR3 sequence is 14 residues long. Germline values: CDR1 SGHRS, CDR2 YFSETQ. The chain combines TRBV5-1 with TRBJ2-7; no reliable D call. The clonotype was recovered from a woman younger than 45 in good health. Sequenced material: naive CD8+ T cells sorted from blood. Here the CDR3 reads CASSLAGRVYEQYF. As DNA, the CDR3 is TGCGCCAGCAGCTTGGCCGGCAGAGTCTACGAGCAGTACTTC.